One and the same sample provided the 2 T cell receptor beta chains below, sequenced in a study of PD-1 blockade in mismatch repair-deficient tumors. TCRdb keeps only in-frame clones here, not all; method: immunoSEQ multiplex PCR. The data hold around 50,000 clones, with 70% to 85% observed a single time. The source material was PBMCs, sampled before pembrolizumab treatment. The receptor source for this set is an adult with mismatch repair-deficient cancer.

The chain joins TRBV9 to TRBJ2-2, with unresolved D. V was pared by 0 bases and J by 1 base, with 7 bases between. This CDR3 is built from 15 residues. Germline CDR1 reads SGDLS; CDR2 reads YYNGEE. The CDR3 protein is CASSVEAENTGELFF. CDR3 DNA sequence: TGTGCCAGCAGCGTAGAAGCAGAGAACACCGGGGAGCTGTTTTTT.

The chain carries TRBV9 and TRBJ2-6; D is ambiguous. Germline-derived CDR1 and CDR2 are SGDLS and YYNGEE. CDR3 size: 16 residues. The germline V and J ends were trimmed by 7 bases and 0 bases, with 14 bases remaining between them. CDR3 in amino acids: CASGTGRPSGANVLTF. The CDR3 DNA follows: TGTGCCAGCGGCACCGGACGTCCCTCTGGGGCCAACGTCCTGACTTTC.